These T cell receptor beta chains were read from a single sample in a study of chemoradiotherapy in HPV16-positive cancers. Profiling relied on immunoSEQ multiplex PCR, and the TCRdb table lists in-frame clones only, not all of them. The sample has 12,000 or so clones, over 75% seen once. Sampling was carried out from a patient who underwent chemoradiotherapy. Receptors originate from a human donor with HPV-associated anogenital cancer. CDR3s include the opening cysteine and the closing phenylalanine or tryptophan. D genes are given only for firm matches. A clone size is listed for some rows: how often the clone was seen (once, few, many), or a class if it is expanded.

v_gene	abundance	j_gene	d_gene	CDR3aa	CDR3nt
TRBV18	-	TRBJ2-7	TRBD1	CASSLTGTGFNEQYF	TGTGCCAGCTCGCTCACCGGGACAGGGTTCAACGAGCAGTACTTC
TRBV5-6	-	TRBJ1-6	-	CASSLPPPAGSPLHF	TGTGCCAGCAGCTTACCCCCCCCGGCTGGATCACCCCTCCACTTT
TRBV6-5	few	TRBJ1-2	-	CASGEGYGYTF	TGTGCCAGTGGCGAGGGCTATGGCTACACCTTC
TRBV5-6	few	TRBJ2-7	TRBD2	CASSFRTSLTHEQYF	TGTGCCAGCAGCTTTAGGACTAGCCTAACCCACGAGCAGTACTTC
TRBV5-1	-	TRBJ2-7	TRBD2	CASKQAGGVRYEQYF	TGCGCCAGCAAACAAGCGGGGGGGGTTAGGTACGAGCAGTACTTC
TRBV6-5	-	TRBJ2-5	TRBD2	CASRSGGETQYF	TGTGCCAGCAGGAGCGGGGGGGAGACCCAGTACTTC
TRBV6-7	few	TRBJ1-6	TRBD1	CASRTGFWNSPLHF	TGTGCCAGCAGGACAGGGTTTTGGAATTCACCCCTCCACTTT
TRBV10-3	once	TRBJ2-7	TRBD2	CAISEKVVSGAEQYF	TGTGCCATCAGTGAAAAGGTGGTTAGCGGGGCGGAGCAGTACTTC
TRBV5-1	-	TRBJ1-2	-	CASSLAAPDGSSWRGYTF	TGCGCCAGCAGCTTGGCGGCGCCGGACGGCTCATCCTGGAGGGGCTACACCTTC
TRBV7-2	-	TRBJ2-5	-	CASSLDLKTQYF	TGTGCCAGCAGCTTAGACTTAAAGACCCAGTACTTC
TRBV7-9	once	TRBJ2-1	-	CASSTAGTYNEQFF	TGTGCCAGCAGCACCGCCGGGACCTACAATGAGCAGTTCTTC
TRBV5-1	-	TRBJ1-3	-	CASSLGGGGNTIYF	TGCGCCAGCAGCTTGGGGGGTGGTGGAAACACCATATATTTT
TRBV9	-	TRBJ2-3	TRBD2	CASSVGTSGGANTQYF	TGTGCCAGCAGCGTAGGGACTAGCGGGGGGGCCAATACGCAGTATTTT
TRBV19	-	TRBJ1-2	-	CASTPPGTSGGYTF	TGTGCCAGTACCCCCCCCGGGACCTCGGGTGGCTACACCTTC
TRBV5-6	-	TRBJ2-7	-	CASSLRAGVSSYEQYF	TGTGCCAGCAGCCTTCGTGCCGGGGTAAGCTCCTACGAGCAGTACTTC
TRBV10-3	-	TRBJ1-2	-	CAISGDGYGYTF	TGTGCCATCAGTGGAGACGGATATGGCTACACCTTC
TRBV7-9	-	TRBJ1-4	-	CASSPASWGEKLFF	TGTGCCAGCAGCCCGGCGTCTTGGGGTGAAAAACTGTTTTTT
TRBV9	-	TRBJ1-2	-	CASSVGGGGADYGYTF	TGTGCCAGCAGCGTAGGTGGGGGGGGCGCAGACTATGGCTACACCTTC
TRBV5-1	-	TRBJ1-2	-	CASRAVAREDYGYTF	TGCGCCAGCAGAGCGGTAGCGAGGGAAGACTATGGCTACACCTTC
TRBV5-1	-	TRBJ1-2	-	CASESDQTGTDGYTF	TGCGCCAGCGAATCCGACCAAACAGGGACGGATGGCTACACCTTC
TRBV7-8	-	TRBJ1-1	-	CASSFMNTEAFF	TGTGCCAGCAGCTTCATGAACACTGAAGCTTTCTTT
TRBV19	-	TRBJ1-1	-	CASSGGKGTFF	TGTGCCAGTAGCGGGGGAAAAGGAACTTTCTTT
TRBV5-1	once	TRBJ1-1	-	CASSLGVNTEAFF	TGCGCCAGCAGCTTGGGCGTCAACACTGAAGCTTTCTTT
TRBV14	-	TRBJ1-2	-	CASSQVKGGNYGYTF	TGTGCCAGCAGCCAAGTGAAGGGAGGGAACTATGGCTACACCTTC
TRBV19	few	TRBJ2-2	-	CASSPQEGHTGELFF	TGTGCCAGTAGTCCCCAGGAAGGGCACACCGGGGAGCTGTTTTTT
TRBV11-2	-	TRBJ2-6	TRBD1	CASSPRQGSRSSGANVLTF	TGTGCCAGCAGCCCCAGACAGGGAAGTCGATCGTCTGGGGCCAACGTCCTGACTTTC
TRBV21-1	few	TRBJ1-2	-	CASKWDGYTF	TGTGCCAGCAAGTGGGATGGCTACACCTTC
TRBV4-2	-	TRBJ2-4	TRBD1	CASSQAGQGENIQYF	TGTGCCAGCAGCCAGGCGGGACAGGGGGAAAACATTCAGTACTTC
TRBV7-9	-	TRBJ1-4	-	CASSDEPEKLFF	TGTGCCAGCAGCGATGAACCTGAAAAACTGTTTTTT
TRBV7-8	-	TRBJ2-5	-	CASSSDSQETQYF	TGTGCCAGCAGCTCGGACAGCCAAGAGACCCAGTACTTC
TRBV5-1	-	TRBJ1-1	TRBD1	CASSFLGQGITEAFF	TGCGCCAGCAGCTTTTTAGGACAGGGAATCACTGAAGCTTTCTTT
TRBV28	-	TRBJ1-2	TRBD1	CASSLGGQGALGYTF	TGTGCCAGCAGTTTGGGTGGACAGGGGGCGCTTGGCTACACCTTC
TRBV5-1	-	TRBJ2-1	-	CASSPTPFAETNNEQFF	TGCGCCAGTTCTCCGACCCCCTTCGCAGAAACTAACAATGAGCAGTTCTTC
TRBV7-8	-	TRBJ2-3	TRBD1	CASSFETGGVDTQYF	TGTGCCAGCAGCTTTGAAACAGGGGGCGTAGATACGCAGTATTTT
TRBV30	-	TRBJ2-2	-	CAWSYPRGLSTGELFF	TGTGCCTGGAGTTATCCCCGGGGCTTATCCACCGGGGAGCTGTTTTTT
TRBV27	-	TRBJ1-1	-	CASSLGFMNTEAFF	TGTGCCAGCAGTTTGGGGTTCATGAACACTGAAGCTTTCTTT
TRBV6-1	-	TRBJ1-2	-	CASKINYGYTF	TGTGCCAGCAAGATCAACTATGGCTACACCTTC
TRBV5-1	-	TRBJ2-2	-	CASSDLTVNTGELFF	TGCGCCAGCAGCGACCTGACAGTGAACACCGGGGAGCTGTTTTTT
TRBV4-3	-	TRBJ1-1	-	CASSQELVRNTEAFF	TGCGCCAGCAGCCAAGAATTGGTTCGTAACACTGAAGCTTTCTTT
TRBV5-1	-	TRBJ2-3	TRBD2	CASSILAGEITDTQYF	TGCGCCAGCAGCATCTTAGCGGGGGAGATCACAGATACGCAGTATTTT